This is a list of T cell receptor beta chains from one sample in a study of sequential checkpoint blockade in melanoma. The assay was immunoSEQ multiplex PCR, and TCRdb's table has in-frame clones only and misses some. The sample lists around 3,000 clones; roughly a quarter were seen once. This material consisted of tumor tissue (inferred from file names), taken from a patient given nivolumab and ipilimumab in sequence. The receptors derive from a human donor with melanoma. Both conserved end residues are part of each CDR3. D genes are given only for firm matches. Clone size is shown for a subset of rows, as once, few, many or a class of expanded clone.

clone_size d_call j_call v_call cdr3_nt cdr3_aa
- - TRBJ1-1 TRBV19 TGTGCCAGTAGTAATAGAGGGAGTGAAGCTTTCTTT CASSNRGSEAFF
medium-sized - TRBJ2-1 TRBV11-3 TGTGCCAGCACCCCCTGGGCTAGCGTGTTCAATGAGCAGTTCTTC CASTPWASVFNEQFF
medium-sized TRBD2 TRBJ2-2 TRBV11-3 TGTGCCAGCAGCTTAGGATTACTAGCGGGGACCGGGGAGCTGTTTTTT CASSLGLLAGTGELFF
few - TRBJ2-6 TRBV19 TGTGCCAGTAGTATCGATGAGGGTTCAGGGGCCAACGTCCTGACTTTC CASSIDEGSGANVLTF
many TRBD1 TRBJ2-2 TRBV7-4 TGTGCCAGCAGCCCTTGGGGACAGAGTACCGGGGAGCTGTTTTTT CASSPWGQSTGELFF
- TRBD1 TRBJ1-5 TRBV6-8 TGTGCCAGCAAGGGGGTGGACAGGGAGCAGCCCCAGCATTTT CASKGVDREQPQHF
few TRBD2 TRBJ2-3 TRBV6-1 TGTGCCAGCAGTGAAGAGCGGGGGGCCACAGATACGCAGTATTTT CASSEERGATDTQYF
- TRBD1 TRBJ1-1 TRBV6-8 TGTGCCAGCAGTAAGCAGGGGGAGAACACTGAAGCTTTCTTT CASSKQGENTEAFF
few TRBD2 TRBJ2-1 TRBV11-3 TGTGCCAGCAGCTCCGGACTAGCGGGGGCCAATGAGCAGTTCTTC CASSSGLAGANEQFF
- - TRBJ1-5 TRBV6-8 TGTGCCAGCAGTTACACAGGTAGAAATCAGCCCCAGCATTTT CASSYTGRNQPQHF
medium-sized - TRBJ1-5 TRBV6-1 TGTGCCAGCAGTGAAGGTTGGGATAGCAATCAGCCCCAGCATTTT CASSEGWDSNQPQHF
- TRBD1 TRBJ1-6 TRBV12-5 TGTGCTAGTGGTTTGGTCCTGGACAGGGGAAGATATTCACCCCTCCACTTT CASGLVLDRGRYSPLHF
medium-sized - TRBJ1-1 TRBV6-8 TGTGCCAGCAGTTACTCTGACAGGAGGACTGAAGCTTTCTTT CASSYSDRRTEAFF
medium-sized - TRBJ1-4 TRBV11-3 TGTGCCAGCAGCTCCAGGCCAGGGGATGAAAAACTGTTTTTT CASSSRPGDEKLFF
medium-sized - TRBJ1-6 TRBV11-3 TGTGCCAGCAGTCTCGGCCCTCCCAATTCACCCCTCCACTTT CASSLGPPNSPLHF
- - TRBJ2-5 TRBV7-1 TGTGCTAGCAGTCAGGACCGGGAAGAGACCCAGTACTTC CASSQDREETQYF
medium-sized - TRBJ1-2 TRBV7-1 TGTGCCAGCAGCTTAGGCAGGAACTATGGCTACACCTTC CASSLGRNYGYTF
few - TRBJ2-7 TRBV23-1 TGCGCCAGCAGCTTGCCTACGGCCTACGAGCAGTACTTC CASSLPTAYEQYF
- - TRBJ1-6 TRBV14 TGTGCCAGCAGCCAAAGGCCCCCGGGAGCAAATTCACCCCTCCACTTT CASSQRPPGANSPLHF
few TRBD1 TRBJ1-3 TRBV9 TGTGCCAGCAGCGCCACAGGGGGCGCTGGAAAAATATATTTT CASSATGGAGKIYF
- - TRBJ1-2 TRBV12-5 TGTGCCAGCCGAACAGGGTCGAACTATGGCTACACCTTC CASRTGSNYGYTF
- - TRBJ2-5 TRBV11-3 TGTGCCAGCAGCCAACAAGGTCTGGGGGGGCGAGAGACCCAGTACTTC CASSQQGLGGRETQYF
few - TRBJ2-2 TRBV6-8 TGTGCCAGCAGTTACAAGGGGCTCGGGGAGCTGTTTTTT CASSYKGLGELFF
- - TRBJ2-5 TRBV30 TGTGCCTGGAGTGTAATAGAAGAGACCCAGTACTTC CAWSVIEETQYF
- - TRBJ1-2 TRBV28 TGTGCCAGCAGTTCCAGTATCTATGGCTACACCTTC CASSSSIYGYTF
medium-sized TRBD1 TRBJ2-7 TRBV11-3 TGTGCCAGCAGCTTTGGGACAGGGATGTCCTACGAGCAGTACTTC CASSFGTGMSYEQYF
- - TRBJ1-2 TRBV14 TGTGCCAGCAGCCAGGGGGCAAGACGTGGCTACACCTTC CASSQGARRGYTF
medium-sized TRBD1 TRBJ1-4 TRBV11-3 TGTGCCAGCACCGCAATCACGGGACAGGGGGATGAAAAACTGTTTTTT CASTAITGQGDEKLFF
few TRBD1 TRBJ1-2 TRBV19 TGTGCCACTCAGGACAGGGGGCGAGGAGGCTACACCTTC CATQDRGRGGYTF
medium-sized - TRBJ2-5 TRBV11-3 TGTGCCAGCAGCTTACAGGGATTGCCCACCGAGACCCAGTACTTC CASSLQGLPTETQYF
- - TRBJ1-2 TRBV6-8 TGTGCCATCAGTGGGGTCGGGCAGGGTTCCTATGGCTACACCTTC CAISGVGQGSYGYTF
medium-sized - TRBJ2-7 TRBV30 TGTGCATCCATCTGGGCCCACGAGCAGTACTTC CASIWAHEQYF